The 13 T cell receptor beta chains below were found in one sample sequenced in a study of blood T cell repertoires in COVID-19. Data came from immunoSEQ multiplex PCR; TCRdb stores just in-frame clones and leaves some out. The table has over 85,000 clones, 60% to 80% seen once. What was sequenced was peripheral blood. The receptor source for this set is a woman of 80 years or more with active or convalescent COVID-19.

The chain recombines TRBV11-2 with TRBJ1-1; 8 positions agree with TRBD1. Germline lookup yields CDR1 SGHAT and CDR2 FQNNGV. J was trimmed by 4 bases and V by 5 bases; bases with no gene match: 9. CDR3 length equals 15 residues. The DNA for the CDR3 is TGTGCCAGCAGCAGGGAGCAGGGGGCCACCACTGAAGCTTTCTTT. Translation: CASSREQGATTEAFF.

The rearrangement joins TRBV18 to TRBJ2-2; possible D gene TRBD1, 5 bases. The V end lost 2 bases, the J end lost 2 bases, and 15 bases lay between the germline ends. The length of the CDR3 is 17 residues. CDR1 and CDR2 from the germline V gene are KGHSH and LQKENI. The CDR3 loop is CASSPMGPSLNTGELFF. In DNA, the CDR3 is TGTGCCAGCTCACCAATGGGGCCAAGTCTCAACACCGGGGAGCTGTTTTTT.

J is TRBJ2-2 and V is TRBV7-2; perhaps TRBD1 as D (5 bases). The CDR3 contains 15 residues. Trimming shortened V by 3 bases and J by 0 bases, and 8 bases separated the two germline ends. The germline gives CDR1 SGHTA, CDR2 FQGNSA. This CDR3 is CASSFQGTNTGELFF. The CDR3 DNA reads TGTGCCAGCAGCTTCCAGGGAACGAACACCGGGGAGCTGTTTTTT. Based on the CDR3 plus reference TRBV7-2 and TRBJ2-2, the full variable domain is GAGVSQSPSNKVTEKGKDVELRCDPISGHTALYWYRQSLGQGLEFLIYFQGNSAPDKSGLPSDRFSAERTGGSVSTLTIQRTQQEDSAVYLCASSFQGTNTGELFFGEGSRLTVL.

J is TRBJ1-2 and V is TRBV28, with D possibly matching TRBD1 (6 bases). The germline V gene encodes CDR1 MDHEN and CDR2 SYDVKM. V was pared by 7 bases and J by 6 bases, with 18 bases between. This CDR3 spans 14 amino acids. The CDR3 DNA reads TGTGCCAGCACCGTGGGCACAGGGCATGATGGCTACACCTTC. Residues: CASTVGTGHDGYTF.

The chain has TRBV19 and TRBJ1-2, with 12 bases aligning to TRBD1. V was clipped by 5 bases and J by 8 bases; unmatched bases: 15. Germline CDR1 and CDR2: LNHDA and SQIVND (reference sequence). This CDR3 has 17 amino acids. DNA of the CDR3: TGTGCCAGTAGTCCCGCGGGACAGGGGGCTCAAGTATACGGCTACACCTTC. It translates to CASSPAGQGAQVYGYTF.

The chain couples TRBV2 to TRBJ2-5; 8 bases are a match to TRBD1. The ends lost 7 bases at V and 3 bases at J; junction bases unmatched: 13. CDR1 SNHLY and CDR2 FYNNEI come from the germline V gene. The CDR3 contains 16 residues. CDR3 amino acids: CASTSDRGTGEETQYF. As DNA, the CDR3 is TGTGCCAGCACTTCCGACCGCGGGACAGGAGAAGAGACCCAGTACTTC.

The chain links TRBV18 to TRBJ2-7, with D unclear. Per germline, CDR1 KGHSH and CDR2 LQKENI. The CDR3 totals 13 residues. V shed 4 bases and J shed 0 bases, with 7 bases lying between them. The CDR3 nucleotides are TGTGCCAGCTCACTGGTCAGCTCCTACGAGCAGTACTTC. This gives the protein CASSLVSSYEQYF.

The chain recombines TRBV3-1 (or the pseudogene TRBV3-2) with TRBJ1-5; D uncertain. Germline CDR1 and CDR2: LGHDT and YNNKEL (reference sequence). This CDR3 is 14 amino acids long. V gave up 3 bases and J gave up 0 bases, with 6 bases separating them. This CDR3 is CASSQVYSNQPQHF. CDR3 bases: TGTGCCAGCAGCCAGGTCTATAGCAATCAGCCCCAGCATTTT.

J is TRBJ2-5 and V is TRBV9; 10 positions match TRBD2. The length of the CDR3 is 16 residues. Looked up from germline, CDR1 is SGDLS and CDR2 is YYNGEE. Trimming removed 4 bases from V and 1 base from J; junction bases left unmatched: 7. The CDR3 DNA is TGTGCCAGCAGCCCCGGGCTAGCGGGGGCCCAAGAGACCCAGTACTTC. It yields the protein CASSPGLAGAQETQYF.

This clone has more than one count but fewer than ten. This chain links TRBV11-2 with TRBJ2-3; maybe TRBD2 (5 bases). V gave up 3 bases and J gave up 2 bases, with 18 bases separating them. The V gene's germline CDR1 is SGHAT and CDR2 FQNNGV. The CDR3 is 17 residues long. CDR3 nucleotides: TGTGCCAGCAGCTTGTCATTGTCAAGCGGATTCACAGATACGCAGTATTTT. This sequence encodes CASSLSLSSGFTDTQYF.

This clone was seen a few times. V gene TRBV28 combines with J gene TRBJ2-7; a possible D gene is TRBD2 (6 bases). Trimming pared 2 bases from V and 2 bases from J, leaving 13 bases between. CDR3 length equals 15 residues. Germline CDR1 and CDR2: MDHEN and SYDVKM. The chain's CDR3 is CASSLAGPLTYEQYF. DNA for the CDR3: TGTGCCAGCAGTTTAGCGGGACCTCTTACCTACGAGCAGTACTTC. The whole variable domain, filled in from reference TRBV28 and TRBJ2-7, reads DVKVTQSSRYLVKRTGEKVFLECVQDMDHENMFWYRQDPGLGLRLIYFSYDVKMKEKGDIPEGYSVSREKKERFSLILESASTNQTSMYLCASSLAGPLTYEQYFGPGTRLTVT.

In this sample, this clone turned up once. The rearrangement joins TRBV5-1 to TRBJ2-1, with 10 nucleotides matching TRBD2. Germline V lookup: CDR1 SGHRS, CDR2 YFSETQ. CDR3 length equals 15 residues. The junction had 10 bases not matched to a gene; V was cut back by 4 bases and J by 9 bases. The DNA for the CDR3 is TGCGCCAGCAGCAAGGACGGGACTAGCGCTGGTGAGCAGTTCTTC. Translating it yields CASSKDGTSAGEQFF.

The chain employs TRBV2 and TRBJ2-7; possible D gene TRBD1, 6 bases. This CDR3 region has 13 residues. In germline, CDR1 is SNHLY, CDR2 FYNNEI. Trimming shortened V by 6 bases and J by 4 bases, and 13 bases separated the two germline ends. The CDR3 coding sequence is TGTGCCAGCAGGGCCGGGACAAAGTACGAGCAGTACTTC. It codes for CASRAGTKYEQYF.